A selection of T cell receptor beta chains follows, all from one sample in a study of shared clonotypes between healthy human individuals. Clones were sequenced by immunoSEQ multiplex PCR, and TCRdb holds only the in-frame ones, with some missing. Here the sample spans roughly 2 million clones, 95% being singletons. The sample was naive CD4+ T cells sorted from blood. These receptors were collected from a man younger than 30 in good health. CDR3s include the opening cysteine and the closing phenylalanine or tryptophan. Fields, in order: clone size, D gene, V gene, J gene, CDR3 protein, CDR3 DNA. A D gene is named only where the DNA matches it firmly. Clone size is shown for a subset of rows, as once, few, many or a class of expanded clone.

-	TRBD1	TRBV10-3	TRBJ1-5	CAISETTGSPPQHF	TGTGCCATCAGTGAGACGACAGGGTCACCGCCCCAGCATTTT
-	-	TRBV19	TRBJ1-6	CASTSSYNSPLHF	TGTGCCAGTACCAGCTCCTATAATTCACCCCTCCACTTT
-	-	TRBV20-1	TRBJ1-2	CSASGTYGYTF	TGCAGTGCTTCGGGTACATATGGCTACACCTTC
-	-	TRBV7-9	TRBJ1-2	CASSSRDGAYGYTF	TGTGCCAGCAGCTCAAGGGACGGGGCGTATGGCTACACCTTC
-	-	TRBV7-9	TRBJ2-7	CASSSLRRGNTYEQYF	TGTGCCAGCAGCTCCTTAAGACGCGGGAATACCTACGAGCAGTACTTC
-	TRBD1	TRBV2	TRBJ1-1	CAAKGRGTGVEAFF	TGTGCCGCAAAGGGCCGAGGGACAGGGGTTGAAGCTTTCTTT
-	-	TRBV6-1	TRBJ2-7	CASSEMGALEQYF	TGTGCCAGCAGTGAAATGGGGGCCCTCGAGCAGTACTTC
-	-	TRBV5-4	TRBJ2-3	CASSLVGQDTQYF	TGTGCCAGCAGCTTGGTGGGGCAAGATACGCAGTATTTT
-	TRBD2	TRBV7-2	TRBJ2-7	CASSLVGLAGANEQYF	TGTGCCAGCAGCTTAGTCGGACTAGCGGGAGCAAACGAGCAGTACTTC
once	-	TRBV12-5	TRBJ1-2	CASGLVGAGRDGYTF	TGTGCTAGTGGTTTGGTAGGGGCGGGGAGGGATGGCTACACCTTC
-	-	TRBV11-2	TRBJ1-2	CASSLGGQGFNYGYTF	TGTGCCAGCAGCTTAGGAGGCCAGGGTTTTAACTATGGCTACACCTTC
-	-	TRBV5-4	TRBJ1-1	CASSHREQNTEAFF	TGTGCCAGCAGCCACAGGGAACAGAACACTGAAGCTTTCTTT
-	-	TRBV20-1	TRBJ2-3	CSARVSDTQYF	TGCAGTGCTCGAGTATCGGATACGCAGTATTTT
-	-	TRBV27	TRBJ1-2	CASSLQGFYGYTF	TGTGCCAGCAGTTTACAGGGTTTCTATGGCTACACCTTC
-	TRBD1	TRBV7-2	TRBJ1-2	CASSSVGQSYGYTF	TGTGCCAGCAGCTCCGTGGGACAGTCCTATGGCTACACCTTC
-	-	TRBV2	TRBJ2-7	CASSEGSSYEQYF	TGTGCCAGCAGTGAAGGCAGCTCCTACGAGCAGTACTTC
-	TRBD1	TRBV19	TRBJ1-2	CASSTKQGASYGYTF	TGTGCCAGTAGCACTAAACAGGGGGCTAGCTATGGCTACACCTTC
-	TRBD2	TRBV6-4	TRBJ2-7	CASGGTSGGALEQYF	TGTGCCAGCGGAGGGACTAGCGGGGGGGCGCTCGAGCAGTACTTC
-	-	TRBV30	TRBJ2-2	CAWSVNQNTGELFF	TGTGCCTGGAGTGTTAACCAGAACACCGGGGAGCTGTTTTTT
-	TRBD1	TRBV27	TRBJ2-3	CASSGWDREGTDTQYF	TGTGCCAGCAGTGGTTGGGACAGGGAAGGCACAGATACGCAGTATTTT
once	-	TRBV7-9	TRBJ2-7	CASSLAEWARADF	TGTGCCAGCAGCTTAGCGGAGTGGGCCAGGGCCGACTTC
-	TRBD2	TRBV5-4	TRBJ2-1	CASSVAGGSYNEQFF	TGTGCCAGCAGCGTAGCGGGGGGCTCCTACAATGAGCAGTTCTTC
-	TRBD2	TRBV7-4	TRBJ2-5	CASSPPGLGRRQETQYF	TGTGCCAGCAGCCCCCCGGGACTAGGTCGCCGGCAAGAGACCCAGTACTTC
-	TRBD2	TRBV5-1	TRBJ2-5	CASSLQPSGGAETQYF	TGCGCCAGCAGCTTGCAGCCTAGCGGGGGTGCAGAGACCCAGTACTTC
-	-	TRBV30	TRBJ2-1	CAWSALGLYNEQFF	TGTGCCTGGAGTGCACTTGGTCTTTACAATGAGCAGTTCTTC
-	-	TRBV27	TRBJ1-5	CASSSSRINSNQPQHF	TGTGCCAGCAGTTCCTCGAGGATTAATAGCAATCAGCCCCAGCATTTT
-	-	TRBV6-1	TRBJ2-7	CASTRSPYEQYF	TGTGCCAGCACGAGGAGTCCCTACGAGCAGTACTTC
-	-	TRBV28	TRBJ1-1	CASRGLNTEAFF	TGTGCCAGCAGGGGGCTGAACACTGAAGCTTTCTTT
-	-	TRBV18	TRBJ1-2	CASSPAAPSSYGYTF	TGTGCCAGCTCACCGGCCGCCCCTAGCTCCTATGGCTACACCTTC
-	TRBD2	TRBV29-1	TRBJ2-1	CSVGLAGEQFF	TGCAGCGTGGGACTAGCGGGAGAGCAGTTCTTC
-	-	TRBV30	TRBJ2-1	CAWRDGKYNEQFF	TGTGCCTGGAGGGACGGGAAGTACAATGAGCAGTTCTTC
-	-	TRBV28	TRBJ1-3	CASKEGGNTIYF	TGTGCCAGCAAAGAAGGTGGAAACACCATATATTTT
-	-	TRBV5-1	TRBJ1-1	CASSLAANTEAFF	TGCGCCAGCAGCTTGGCAGCAAACACTGAAGCTTTCTTT
-	-	TRBV6-5	TRBJ2-7	CASSYQVQGGAYEQYF	TGTGCCAGCAGTTACCAAGTACAGGGTGGTGCCTACGAGCAGTACTTC
-	TRBD1	TRBV5-1	TRBJ1-1	CASSYRGEDEAFF	TGCGCCAGCAGCTACAGGGGGGAGGATGAAGCTTTCTTT
-	TRBD2	TRBV4-1	TRBJ2-3	CASSFLAGSTDTQYF	TGCGCCAGCAGCTTTCTAGCGGGGAGCACAGATACGCAGTATTTT
-	-	TRBV7-3	TRBJ1-6	CPGGNSPLHF	TGTCCCGGGGGCAATTCACCCCTCCACTTT
-	-	TRBV6-1	TRBJ2-2	CASSALRSGELFF	TGTGCCAGCAGTGCCCTTAGGTCTGGGGAGCTGTTTTTT
-	-	TRBV7-9	TRBJ1-3	CASSLALKVQTSGNTIYF	TGTGCCAGCAGCTTAGCGCTAAAGGTGCAGACCTCTGGAAACACCATATATTTT
-	TRBD2	TRBV6-6	TRBJ2-7	CASSLAGVYEQYF	TGTGCCAGCTCTCTAGCGGGGGTCTACGAGCAGTACTTC
-	-	TRBV29-1	TRBJ1-2	CSVERGGYGYTF	TGCAGCGTTGAAAGGGGCGGTTATGGCTACACCTTC
once	TRBD2	TRBV30	TRBJ2-7	CAWSAGLAGGHEQYF	TGTGCCTGGAGTGCGGGACTAGCGGGAGGCCACGAGCAGTACTTC
-	TRBD2	TRBV6-5	TRBJ2-1	CASSYGSSGGHEQFF	TGTGCCAGCAGTTACGGGTCTAGCGGGGGGCATGAGCAGTTCTTC
-	TRBD1	TRBV15	TRBJ1-1	CATSYRGGVTEAFF	TGTGCCACCAGCTACAGGGGAGGGGTGACTGAAGCTTTCTTT
-	-	TRBV5-8	TRBJ1-2	CASELPGATYGYTF	TGTGCCAGCGAACTACCGGGGGCCACCTATGGCTACACCTTC
-	TRBD1	TRBV5-5	TRBJ2-5	CASSAGQGFGETQYF	TGTGCCAGCAGCGCCGGACAGGGGTTCGGAGAGACCCAGTACTTC
once	TRBD2	TRBV30	TRBJ2-4	CAWSVDRTSGTKNIQYF	TGTGCCTGGAGTGTAGATAGAACTAGCGGGACCAAAAACATTCAGTACTTC
-	-	TRBV5-1	TRBJ2-1	CASSFGTSYNEQFF	TGCGCCAGCAGCTTCGGGACTTCATACAATGAGCAGTTCTTC
-	-	TRBV6-5	TRBJ2-2	CASTDNTGELFF	TGTGCCAGCACCGATAACACCGGGGAGCTGTTTTTT
-	TRBD1	TRBV5-1	TRBJ2-2	CASSSAGGMTGELFF	TGCGCCAGCAGCTCCGCAGGGGGAATGACCGGGGAGCTGTTTTTT
once	-	TRBV6-1	TRBJ2-3	CASKVGEADTQYF	TGTGCCAGCAAGGTGGGAGAGGCAGATACGCAGTATTTT
-	TRBD1	TRBV6-6	TRBJ1-5	CASRPGDRGYNQPQHF	TGTGCCAGCAGACCCGGGGACAGGGGGTACAATCAGCCCCAGCATTTT
-	TRBD2	TRBV11-2	TRBJ2-7	CASSLTSGGTGFYEQYF	TGTGCCAGCAGCTTAACCTCCGGGGGGACGGGTTTCTACGAGCAGTACTTC
-	-	TRBV6-6	TRBJ2-5	CASSYGQETQYF	TGTGCCAGCAGTTACGGACAAGAGACCCAGTACTTC
-	-	TRBV7-9	TRBJ2-7	CASSEDSSYEQYF	TGTGCCAGCAGCGAAGACAGCTCCTACGAGCAGTACTTC
once	-	TRBV6-5	TRBJ1-4	CASSYSGKKGEKLFF	TGTGCCAGCAGTTACTCCGGAAAAAAGGGTGAAAAACTGTTTTTT
-	-	TRBV5-1	TRBJ2-3	CASSPDSPRDTQYF	TGCGCCAGCAGCCCGGACTCACCTAGGGATACGCAGTATTTT